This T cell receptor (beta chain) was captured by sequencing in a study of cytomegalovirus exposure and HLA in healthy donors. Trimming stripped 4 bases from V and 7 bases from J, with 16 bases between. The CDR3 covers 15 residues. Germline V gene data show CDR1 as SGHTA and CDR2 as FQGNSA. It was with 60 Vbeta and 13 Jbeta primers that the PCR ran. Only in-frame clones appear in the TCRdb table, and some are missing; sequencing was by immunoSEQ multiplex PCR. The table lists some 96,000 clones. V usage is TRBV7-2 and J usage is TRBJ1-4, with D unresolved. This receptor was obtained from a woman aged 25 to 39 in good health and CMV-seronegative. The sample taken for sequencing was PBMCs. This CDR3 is CASSSYTGRAEKLFF. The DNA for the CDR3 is TGTGCCAGCAGCTCCTACACCGGGCGGGCTGAAAAACTGTTTTTT. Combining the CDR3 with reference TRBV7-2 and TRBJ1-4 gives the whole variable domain GAGVSQSPSNKVTEKGKDVELRCDPISGHTALYWYRQSLGQGLEFLIYFQGNSAPDKSGLPSDRFSAERTGGSVSTLTIQRTQQEDSAVYLCASSSYTGRAEKLFFGSGTQLSVL.